This TCR beta chain appears in the sequencing data of a study of human T cells and chemical hapten exposure. Study as a whole: Diphenylcyclopropenone was applied weekly to patients' scalps across the roughly 23-week study. General observations from the study: Relative to control repertoires, expanded TCRs gave rise to significantly more large CDR3 similarity clusters.

Regarding time point: pre-sensitization, week 0. The treatment denotes: therapeutic diphenylcyclopropenone sensitization with weekly scalp DPC. Germline trimming cut 8 bases from V and 2 bases from J; bases unmatched to any gene: 3. CDR3 length: 13 amino acids. The germline CDR1 and CDR2 sequences are MNHNS and SASEGT. From the RACE reads, TCRdb called clonotypes with MiXCR, one entry per CDR3 protein. This sample has around 300,000 distinct CDR3 sequences, with around 5.5% found just once. This clonotype was counted between two and nine times. The antigen remains unidentified. The material sequenced was whole blood, taken in connection with sensitization to the hapten diphenylcyclopropenone (DPC). The receptor was derived from a woman under 30 with alopecia areata. Some clones in this sample may be carry-over from other donors' samples. The chain uses TRBV6-1 and TRBJ2-7; 10 bases are a match to TRBD1. CDR3 in amino acids: CASEDRGTYEQYF. The CDR3 DNA reads as TGTGCCAGCGAGGACAGGGGGACCTACGAGCAGTACTTC.